The clone carrying this TCR beta chain has a handful of counts. Its target is not known. These data come from a study of T-cell memory formation after mild COVID-19. Study at large: TCR clusters were mostly confined to one donor each.

5'RACE primed from the constant segment yielded TCR alpha and TCR beta cDNA libraries bearing sample barcodes and UMIs. TCRdb used MiXCR to reprocess the 5' RACE reads, holding one entry per CDR3 protein. The sample holds 450,000 to 700,000 distinct CDR3 sequences; around 17% are singletons and the top ten take around 12%. General study points: Certain responding clones were present in pre-infection memory, suggesting participation of cross-reactive memory.

The CDR3 is made up of 13 amino acids. CDR1 and CDR2 from the germline V gene are SGHTA and FQGTGA. Trimming shortened V by 3 bases and J by 6 bases, and 12 bases separated the two germline ends. Source material: PBMCs or a T cell subset sorted from them (not recorded which). The receptor's source is an adult woman who had mild COVID-19 (a few samples of this study predate the infection). Cell type and time point are not known. The chain carries TRBV7-3 and TRBJ2-7; D is perhaps TRBD1 (6 bases). CDR3 DNA: TGTGCCAGCAGCTTTCAGACAGGAAGCGAGCAGTACTTC. This translates into CASSFQTGSEQYF.